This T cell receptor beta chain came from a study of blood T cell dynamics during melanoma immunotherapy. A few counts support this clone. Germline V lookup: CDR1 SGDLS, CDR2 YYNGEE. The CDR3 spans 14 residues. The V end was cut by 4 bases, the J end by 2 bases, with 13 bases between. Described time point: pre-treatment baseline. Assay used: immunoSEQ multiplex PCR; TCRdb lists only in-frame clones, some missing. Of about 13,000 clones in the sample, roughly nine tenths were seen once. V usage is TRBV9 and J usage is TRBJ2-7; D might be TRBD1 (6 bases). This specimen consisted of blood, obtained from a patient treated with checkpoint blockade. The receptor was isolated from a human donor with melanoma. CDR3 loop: CASSQGQNAYEQYF. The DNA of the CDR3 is TGTGCCAGCAGCCAGGGACAAAACGCCTACGAGCAGTACTTC.